This T cell receptor beta chain came from a study of Graves' ophthalmopathy and Graves' hyperthyroidism. About the research overall: Pretreatment peripheral blood was obtained at initial diagnosis.

This clonotype was picked up a small number of times. Its antigen is as yet unknown. Overall study results and limits: Blood also carried most expanded thyroid clonotypes exceeding 0.001 frequency.

Hyperthyroidism patients were newly diagnosed, under 2 months' duration, aged 18 to 65. Exclusion applied to patients with other autoimmune diseases, uncontrolled infections, pregnancy or lactation. Amplification of the TCR beta CDR3 regions used RNA transcripts (as template). The authors performed first-round RT-PCR with HTBI primers and then a second-round multiplex PCR. TCRdb reprocessed the multiplex PCR reads via MiXCR and lists one record per CDR3 protein. This table holds a few hundred thousand distinct CDR3 sequences, 15% to 19% found once. The germline CDR1 and CDR2 sequences are SGHRS and YFSETQ. CDR3 length: 16 amino acids. V lost 0 bases and J 5 bases, leaving 15 bases between the germline ends.

The specimen was peripheral blood. The TCR was taken from a woman under 30 with stable Graves' hyperthyroidism. The chain employs TRBV5-1 and TRBJ1-5, with a tentative D call TRBD1 (5 bases). CDR3 in amino acids: CASSLEGRMGDQPQHF. The CDR3 bases are TGCGCCAGCAGCTTGGAGGGTAGGATGGGGGATCAGCCCCAGCATTTT.